This T cell receptor beta chain is from a study of cytomegalovirus exposure and HLA in healthy donors. J lost 3 bases, V lost 6 bases, and 10 bases had no gene match. The germline V gene encodes CDR1 WNHNN and CDR2 SYGVQD (reference sequence). The CDR3 runs to 15 residues. This clone turned up a few times. The PCR had 60 Vbeta and 13 Jbeta primers. Profiling relied on immunoSEQ multiplex PCR, and the TCRdb table lists in-frame clones only, not all of them. Of 150,000 to 200,000 clones listed, roughly 80% are singletons. The source material was PBMCs. The genes are TRBV10-1 and TRBJ2-7; TRBD2 agrees at 8 bases. This clonotype originated in a human donor in good health. DNA of the CDR3: TGCGCCAGCAGCGTAGCGGGGACTGCCCTCTACGAGCAGTACTTC. The encoded protein is CASSVAGTALYEQYF.